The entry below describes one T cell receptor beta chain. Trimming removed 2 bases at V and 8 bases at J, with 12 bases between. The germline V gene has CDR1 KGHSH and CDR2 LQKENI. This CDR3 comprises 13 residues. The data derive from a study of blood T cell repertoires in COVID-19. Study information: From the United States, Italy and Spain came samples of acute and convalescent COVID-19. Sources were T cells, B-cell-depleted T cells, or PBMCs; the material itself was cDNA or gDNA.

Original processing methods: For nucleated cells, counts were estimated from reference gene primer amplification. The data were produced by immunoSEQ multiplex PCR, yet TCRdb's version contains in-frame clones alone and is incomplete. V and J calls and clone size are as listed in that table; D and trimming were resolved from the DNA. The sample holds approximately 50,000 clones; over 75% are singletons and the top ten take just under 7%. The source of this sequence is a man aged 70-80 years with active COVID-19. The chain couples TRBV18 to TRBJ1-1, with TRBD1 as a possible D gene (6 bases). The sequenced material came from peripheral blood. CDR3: CASSPNRAAEAFF. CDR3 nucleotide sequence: TGTGCCAGCTCACCAAACAGGGCAGCCGAAGCTTTCTTT. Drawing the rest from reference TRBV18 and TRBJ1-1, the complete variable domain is NAGVMQNPRHLVRRRGQEARLRCSPMKGHSHVYWYRQLPEEGLKFMVYLQKENIIDESGMPKERFSAEFPKEGPSILRIQQVVRGDSAAYFCASSPNRAAEAFFGQGTRLTVV.